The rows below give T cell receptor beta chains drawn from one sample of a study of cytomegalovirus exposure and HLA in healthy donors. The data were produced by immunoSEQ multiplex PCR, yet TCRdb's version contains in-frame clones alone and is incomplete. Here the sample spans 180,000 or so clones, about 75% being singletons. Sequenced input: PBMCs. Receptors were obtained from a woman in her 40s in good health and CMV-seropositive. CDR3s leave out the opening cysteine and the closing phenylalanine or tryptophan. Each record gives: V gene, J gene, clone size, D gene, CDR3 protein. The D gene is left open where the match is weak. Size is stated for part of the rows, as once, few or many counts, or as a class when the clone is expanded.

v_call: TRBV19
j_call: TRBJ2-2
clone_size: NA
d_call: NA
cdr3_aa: ASSIWSPGDRELF

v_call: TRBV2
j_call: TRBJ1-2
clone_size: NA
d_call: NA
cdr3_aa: ASSAQGSYGYT

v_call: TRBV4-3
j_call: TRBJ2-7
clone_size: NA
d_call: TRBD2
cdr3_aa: ASSQDKGSGRLSEQY

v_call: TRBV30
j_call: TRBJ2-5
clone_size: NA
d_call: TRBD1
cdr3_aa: AWSAAGGIQETQY

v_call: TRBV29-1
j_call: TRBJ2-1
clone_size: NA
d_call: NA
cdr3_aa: SVVGGPDRYNEQF

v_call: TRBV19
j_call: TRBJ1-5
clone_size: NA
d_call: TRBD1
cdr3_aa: ASLQGLGQPQH

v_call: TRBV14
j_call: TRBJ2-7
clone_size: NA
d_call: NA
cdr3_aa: ASSQSSGGWYEQY

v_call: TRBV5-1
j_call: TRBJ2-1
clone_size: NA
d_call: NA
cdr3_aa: ASSLGASAGSYNEQF

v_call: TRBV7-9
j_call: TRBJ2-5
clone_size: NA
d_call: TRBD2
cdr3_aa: ASSRGLAGEPETQY

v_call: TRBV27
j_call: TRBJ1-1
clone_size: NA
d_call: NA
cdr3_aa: ASSPRHIWMNTEAF

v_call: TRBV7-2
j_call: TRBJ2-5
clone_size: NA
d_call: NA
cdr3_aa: ASSPLGAGETQY

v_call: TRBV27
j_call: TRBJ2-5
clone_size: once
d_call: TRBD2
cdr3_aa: ASSLWTSPETQY

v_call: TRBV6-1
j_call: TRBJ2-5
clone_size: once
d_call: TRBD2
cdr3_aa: ASSGLAGGEETQY

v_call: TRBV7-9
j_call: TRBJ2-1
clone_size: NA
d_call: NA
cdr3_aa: ASSLAPGSNEQF

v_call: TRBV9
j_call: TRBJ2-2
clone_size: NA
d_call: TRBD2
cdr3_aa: ASSVGVLAGVRTGELF

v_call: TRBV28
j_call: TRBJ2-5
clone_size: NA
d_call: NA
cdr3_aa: ASSWVRGRQETQY

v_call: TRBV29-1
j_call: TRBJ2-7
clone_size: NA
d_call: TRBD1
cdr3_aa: SVEDRTGGDEQY

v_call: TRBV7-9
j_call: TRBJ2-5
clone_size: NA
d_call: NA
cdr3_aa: ASSFLTAQETQY

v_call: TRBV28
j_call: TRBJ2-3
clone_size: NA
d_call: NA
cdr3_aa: ATTSGDTQY

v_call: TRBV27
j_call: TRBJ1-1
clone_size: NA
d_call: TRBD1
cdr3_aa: ASGYRGQNTEAF

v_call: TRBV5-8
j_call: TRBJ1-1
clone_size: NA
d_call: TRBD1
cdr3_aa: ASSLAGGPEAF

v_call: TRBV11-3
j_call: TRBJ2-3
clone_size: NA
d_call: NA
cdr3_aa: ASSSPTGSHRTDTQY

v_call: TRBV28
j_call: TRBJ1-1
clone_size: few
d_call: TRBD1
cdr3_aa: ASSTLNRGRRTEAF

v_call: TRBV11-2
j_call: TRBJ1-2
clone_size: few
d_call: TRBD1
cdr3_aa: ASSFTGDYGYT

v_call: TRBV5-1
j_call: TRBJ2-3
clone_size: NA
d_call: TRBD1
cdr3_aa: ASSDGQGADTQY

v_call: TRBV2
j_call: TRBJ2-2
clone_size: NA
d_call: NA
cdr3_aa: ASSERLLNTGELF

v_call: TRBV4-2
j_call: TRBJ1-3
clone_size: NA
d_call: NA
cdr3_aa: ASSSDEGGGPGNTIY

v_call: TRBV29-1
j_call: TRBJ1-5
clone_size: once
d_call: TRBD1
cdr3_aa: SGTDRGRRNQPQH

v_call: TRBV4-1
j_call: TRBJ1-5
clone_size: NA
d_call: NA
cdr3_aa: ASSQELRENQPQH

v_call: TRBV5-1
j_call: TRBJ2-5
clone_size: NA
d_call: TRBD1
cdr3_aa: ASSFRTGRQETQY

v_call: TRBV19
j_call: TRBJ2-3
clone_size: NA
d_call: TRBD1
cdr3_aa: ATKHGATGVDTQY

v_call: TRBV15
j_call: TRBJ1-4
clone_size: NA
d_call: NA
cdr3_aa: ATSRDGSDLRVGKLF

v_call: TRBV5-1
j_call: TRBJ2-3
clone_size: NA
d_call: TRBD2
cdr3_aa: ASSLVAGVTDTQY

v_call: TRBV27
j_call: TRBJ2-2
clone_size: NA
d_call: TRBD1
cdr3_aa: ASSHQRTGMAGELF

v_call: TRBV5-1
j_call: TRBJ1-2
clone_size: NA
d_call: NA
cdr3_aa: ASSLPGRSGGYT

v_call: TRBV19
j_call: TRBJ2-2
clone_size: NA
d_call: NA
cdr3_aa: ASSIQAGTGELF

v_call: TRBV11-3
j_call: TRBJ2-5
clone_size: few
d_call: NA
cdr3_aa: ASSLGAGETQY

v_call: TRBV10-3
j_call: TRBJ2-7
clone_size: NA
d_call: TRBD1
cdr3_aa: AISDRDSTGYRYEQY

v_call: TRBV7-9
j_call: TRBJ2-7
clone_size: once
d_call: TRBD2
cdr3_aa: ASSPRSSGSLSYEQY

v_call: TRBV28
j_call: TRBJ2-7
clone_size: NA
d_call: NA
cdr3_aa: ASSFGRPYEQY

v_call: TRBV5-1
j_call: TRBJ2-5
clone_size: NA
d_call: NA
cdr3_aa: ASSLAAGVEETQY

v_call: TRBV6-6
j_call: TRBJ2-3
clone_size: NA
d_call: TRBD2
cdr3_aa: ASSYGRATDTQY

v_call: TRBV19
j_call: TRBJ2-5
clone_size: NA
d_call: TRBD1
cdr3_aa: ASSTPSTGVRQETQY

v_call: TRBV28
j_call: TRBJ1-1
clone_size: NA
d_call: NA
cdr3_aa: ASSLLAPGNTEAF

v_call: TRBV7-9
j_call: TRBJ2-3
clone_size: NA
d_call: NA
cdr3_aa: ASNHPRADTQY

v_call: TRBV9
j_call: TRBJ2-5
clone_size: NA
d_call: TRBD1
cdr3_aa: ASSDSGGQGALETQY

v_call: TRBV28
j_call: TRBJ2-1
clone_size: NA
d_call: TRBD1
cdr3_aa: AIRGTGRNEQF

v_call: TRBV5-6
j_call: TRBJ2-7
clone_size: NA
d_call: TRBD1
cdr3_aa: ASSLGVGGGYEQY

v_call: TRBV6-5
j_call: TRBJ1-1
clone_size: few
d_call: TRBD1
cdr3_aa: ASSQQGSAF

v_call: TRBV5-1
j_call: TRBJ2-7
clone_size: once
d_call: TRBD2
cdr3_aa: ASTPLAGGYEWY

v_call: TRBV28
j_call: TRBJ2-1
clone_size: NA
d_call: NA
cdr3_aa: ASSNPGRSYNEQF

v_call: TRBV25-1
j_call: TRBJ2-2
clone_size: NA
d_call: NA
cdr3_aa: ASSDARSNTGELF

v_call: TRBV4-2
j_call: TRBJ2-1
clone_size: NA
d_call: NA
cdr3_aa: ASSQERDPPLSYNEQF